This TCR beta chain comes out of a study of cytomegalovirus exposure and HLA in healthy donors. Study-wide results and limits: A later analysis by the authors found several of the most significant clusters apparently linked to common viral pathogens.

Details on this clone: Its antigen is not identified.

This CDR3 has 14 residues. CDR1 is MNHEY, CDR2 SMNVEV, per germline (reference sequence). V was cut by 2 bases and J by 0 bases, with 7 bases left in between. PCR primers comprised 60 Vbeta and 13 Jbeta primers. Clones were read by immunoSEQ multiplex PCR, and TCRdb kept only the in-frame ones, dropping some. Of 120,000 to 150,000 clones detected, 80% appear once; the ten largest clones hold over 2%. Input material: PBMCs. The sequence came from a man aged 30 to 45 in good health and CMV-seronegative. This chain connects TRBV27 to TRBJ1-1; no clear D gene. The DNA for the CDR3 is TGTGCCAGCAGTTTAGCGGGGTTGAACACTGAAGCTTTCTTT. It specifies CASSLAGLNTEAFF.